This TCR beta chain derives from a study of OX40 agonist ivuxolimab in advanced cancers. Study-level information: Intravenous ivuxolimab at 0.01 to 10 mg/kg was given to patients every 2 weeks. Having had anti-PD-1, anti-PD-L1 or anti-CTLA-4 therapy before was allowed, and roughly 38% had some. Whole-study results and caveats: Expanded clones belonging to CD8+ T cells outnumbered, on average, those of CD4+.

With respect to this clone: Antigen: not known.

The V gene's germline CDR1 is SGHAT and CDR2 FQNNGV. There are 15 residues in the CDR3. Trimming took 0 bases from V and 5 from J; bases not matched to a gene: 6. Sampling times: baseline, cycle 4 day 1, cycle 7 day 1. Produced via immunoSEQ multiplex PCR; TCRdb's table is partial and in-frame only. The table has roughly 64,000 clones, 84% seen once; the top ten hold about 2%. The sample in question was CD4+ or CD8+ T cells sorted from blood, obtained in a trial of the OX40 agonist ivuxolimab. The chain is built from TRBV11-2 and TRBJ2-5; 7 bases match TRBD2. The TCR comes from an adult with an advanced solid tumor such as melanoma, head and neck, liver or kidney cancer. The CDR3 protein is CASSLDSWGGETQYF. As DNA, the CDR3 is TGTGCCAGCAGCTTAGATAGCTGGGGGGGGGAGACCCAGTACTTC.